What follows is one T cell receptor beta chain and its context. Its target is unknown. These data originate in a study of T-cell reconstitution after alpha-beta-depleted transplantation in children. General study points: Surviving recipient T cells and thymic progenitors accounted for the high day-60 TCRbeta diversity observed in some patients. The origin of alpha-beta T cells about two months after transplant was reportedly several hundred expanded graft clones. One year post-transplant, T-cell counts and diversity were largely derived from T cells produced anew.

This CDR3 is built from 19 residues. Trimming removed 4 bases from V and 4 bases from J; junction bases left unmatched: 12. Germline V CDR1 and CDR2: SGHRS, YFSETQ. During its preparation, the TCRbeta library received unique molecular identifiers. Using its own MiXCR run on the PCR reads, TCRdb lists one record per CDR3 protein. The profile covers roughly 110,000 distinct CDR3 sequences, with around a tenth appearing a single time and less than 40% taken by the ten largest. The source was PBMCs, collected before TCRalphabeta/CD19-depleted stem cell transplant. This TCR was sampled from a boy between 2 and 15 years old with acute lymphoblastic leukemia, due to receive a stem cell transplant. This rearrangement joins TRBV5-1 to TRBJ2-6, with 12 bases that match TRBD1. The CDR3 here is CASSRGTGQGAQGANVLTF. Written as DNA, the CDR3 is TGCGCCAGCAGCAGAGGGACGGGACAGGGGGCGCAGGGGGCCAACGTCCTGACTTTC.